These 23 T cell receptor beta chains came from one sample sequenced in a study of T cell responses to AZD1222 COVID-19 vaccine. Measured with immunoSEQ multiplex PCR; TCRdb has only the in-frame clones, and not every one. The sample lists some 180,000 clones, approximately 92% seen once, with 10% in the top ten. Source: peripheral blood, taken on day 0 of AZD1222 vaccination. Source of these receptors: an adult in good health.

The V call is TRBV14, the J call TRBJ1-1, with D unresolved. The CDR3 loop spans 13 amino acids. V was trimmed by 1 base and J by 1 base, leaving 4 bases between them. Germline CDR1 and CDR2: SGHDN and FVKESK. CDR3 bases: TGTGCCAGCAGCCAAGTCACGAACACTGAAGCTTTCTTT. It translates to CASSQVTNTEAFF.

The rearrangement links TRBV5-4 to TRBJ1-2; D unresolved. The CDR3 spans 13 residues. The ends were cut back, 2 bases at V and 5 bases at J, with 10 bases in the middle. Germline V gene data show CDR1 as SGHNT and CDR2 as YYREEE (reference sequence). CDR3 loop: CASSFPGEYGYTF. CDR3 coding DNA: TGTGCCAGCAGCTTTCCAGGAGAATATGGCTACACCTTC.

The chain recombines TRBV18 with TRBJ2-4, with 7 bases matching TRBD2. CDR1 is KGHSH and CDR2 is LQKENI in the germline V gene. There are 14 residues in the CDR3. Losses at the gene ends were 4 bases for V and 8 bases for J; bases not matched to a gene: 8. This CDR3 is CASSLRTRRHIQYF. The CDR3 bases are TGTGCCAGCTCACTAAGGACTAGACGACACATTCAGTACTTC.

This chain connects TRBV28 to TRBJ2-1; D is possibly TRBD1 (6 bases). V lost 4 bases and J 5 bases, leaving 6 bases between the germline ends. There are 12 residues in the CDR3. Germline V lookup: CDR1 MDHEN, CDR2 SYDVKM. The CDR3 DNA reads TGTGCCAGCAGTTGGACAGACAATGAGCAGTTCTTC. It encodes CASSWTDNEQFF.

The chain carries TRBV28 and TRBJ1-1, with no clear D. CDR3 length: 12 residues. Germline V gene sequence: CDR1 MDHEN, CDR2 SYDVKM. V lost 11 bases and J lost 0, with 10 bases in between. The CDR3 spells CACTPLNTEAFF. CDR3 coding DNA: TGTGCCTGCACACCCCTGAACACTGAAGCTTTCTTT.

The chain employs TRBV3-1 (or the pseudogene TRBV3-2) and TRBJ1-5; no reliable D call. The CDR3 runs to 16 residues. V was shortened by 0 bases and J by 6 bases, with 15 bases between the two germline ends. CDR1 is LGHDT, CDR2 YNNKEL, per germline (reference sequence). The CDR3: CASSQDSPDRLQPQHF. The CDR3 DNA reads TGTGCCAGCAGCCAAGATAGTCCCGACCGACTTCAGCCCCAGCATTTT.

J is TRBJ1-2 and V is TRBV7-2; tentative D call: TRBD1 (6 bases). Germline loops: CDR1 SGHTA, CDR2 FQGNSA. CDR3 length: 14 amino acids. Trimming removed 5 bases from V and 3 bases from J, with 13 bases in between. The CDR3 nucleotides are TGTGCCAGCAGCGCCGACTCAGGGGACTATGGCTACACCTTC. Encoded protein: CASSADSGDYGYTF.

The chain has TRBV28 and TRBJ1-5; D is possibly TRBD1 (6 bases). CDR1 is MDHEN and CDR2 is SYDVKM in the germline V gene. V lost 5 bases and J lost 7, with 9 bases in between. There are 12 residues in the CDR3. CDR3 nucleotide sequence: TGTGCCAGCAGTCTCACAGGGCAGCCCCAGCATTTT. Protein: CASSLTGQPQHF. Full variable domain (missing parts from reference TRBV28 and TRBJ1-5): DVKVTQSSRYLVKRTGEKVFLECVQDMDHENMFWYRQDPGLGLRLIYFSYDVKMKEKGDIPEGYSVSREKKERFSLILESASTNQTSMYLCASSLTGQPQHFGDGTRLSIL.

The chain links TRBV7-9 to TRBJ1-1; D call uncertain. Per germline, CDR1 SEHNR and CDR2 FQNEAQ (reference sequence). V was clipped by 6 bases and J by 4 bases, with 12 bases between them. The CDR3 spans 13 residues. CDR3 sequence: CASSPRSGTEAFF. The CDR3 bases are TGTGCCAGCAGTCCTCGATCGGGCACTGAAGCTTTCTTT.

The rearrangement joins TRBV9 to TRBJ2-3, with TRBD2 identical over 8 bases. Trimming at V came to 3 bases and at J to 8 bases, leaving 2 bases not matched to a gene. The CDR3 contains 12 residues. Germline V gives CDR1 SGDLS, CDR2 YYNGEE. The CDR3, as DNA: TGTGCCAGCAGCGCGGGGGGGAGTACGCAGTATTTT. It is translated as CASSAGGSTQYF.

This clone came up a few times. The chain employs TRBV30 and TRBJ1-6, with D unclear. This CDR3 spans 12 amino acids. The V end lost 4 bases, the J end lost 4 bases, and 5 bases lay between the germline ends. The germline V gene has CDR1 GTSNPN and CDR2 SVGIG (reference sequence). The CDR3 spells CAWIGYNSPLHF. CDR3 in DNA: TGTGCCTGGATAGGGTATAATTCACCCCTCCACTTT.

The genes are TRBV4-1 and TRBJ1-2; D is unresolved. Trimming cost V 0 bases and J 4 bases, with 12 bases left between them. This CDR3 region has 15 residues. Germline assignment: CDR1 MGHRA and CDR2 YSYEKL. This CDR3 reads CASSQEYQNPYGYTF. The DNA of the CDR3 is TGCGCCAGCAGCCAAGAGTACCAGAACCCCTATGGCTACACCTTC.

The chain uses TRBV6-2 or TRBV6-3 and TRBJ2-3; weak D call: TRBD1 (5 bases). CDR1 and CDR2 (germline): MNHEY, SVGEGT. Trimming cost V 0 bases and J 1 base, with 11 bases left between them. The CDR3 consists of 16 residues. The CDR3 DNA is TGTGCCAGCAGTTACTCGATTCTCAGGGGCACAGATACGCAGTATTTT. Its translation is CASSYSILRGTDTQYF.

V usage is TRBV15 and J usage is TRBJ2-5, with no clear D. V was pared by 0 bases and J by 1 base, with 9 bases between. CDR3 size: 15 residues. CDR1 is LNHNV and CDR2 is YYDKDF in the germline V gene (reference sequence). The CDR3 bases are TGTGCCACCAGCAGAGATGCAGGCATCCAAGAGACCCAGTACTTC. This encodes CATSRDAGIQETQYF.

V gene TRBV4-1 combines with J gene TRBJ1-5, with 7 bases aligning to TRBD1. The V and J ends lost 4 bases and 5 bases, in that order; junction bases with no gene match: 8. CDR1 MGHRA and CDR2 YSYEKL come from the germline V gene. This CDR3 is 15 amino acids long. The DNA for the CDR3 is TGCGCCAGCAGCCCCCTGACAGGGAGCGATCAGCCCCAGCATTTT. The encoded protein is CASSPLTGSDQPQHF.

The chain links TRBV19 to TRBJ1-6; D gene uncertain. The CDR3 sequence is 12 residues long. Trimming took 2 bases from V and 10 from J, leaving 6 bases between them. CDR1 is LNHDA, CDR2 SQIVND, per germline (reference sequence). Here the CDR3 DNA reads TGTGCCAGTAGTATACAACACTCACCCCTCCACTTT. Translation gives CASSIQHSPLHF.

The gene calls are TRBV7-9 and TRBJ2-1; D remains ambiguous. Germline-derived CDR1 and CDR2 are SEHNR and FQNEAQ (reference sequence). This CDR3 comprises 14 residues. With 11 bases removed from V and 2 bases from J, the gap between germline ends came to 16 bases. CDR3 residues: CAGTDGRTYNEQFF. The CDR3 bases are TGTGCCGGCACGGACGGACGAACCTACAATGAGCAGTTCTTC.

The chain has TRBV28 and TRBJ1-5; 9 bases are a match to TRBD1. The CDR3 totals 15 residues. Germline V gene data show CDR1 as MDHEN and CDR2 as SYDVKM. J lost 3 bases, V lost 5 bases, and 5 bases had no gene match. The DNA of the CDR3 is TGTGCCAGCAGTACCACAGGGGGCGTCAATCAGCCCCAGCATTTT. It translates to CASSTTGGVNQPQHF.

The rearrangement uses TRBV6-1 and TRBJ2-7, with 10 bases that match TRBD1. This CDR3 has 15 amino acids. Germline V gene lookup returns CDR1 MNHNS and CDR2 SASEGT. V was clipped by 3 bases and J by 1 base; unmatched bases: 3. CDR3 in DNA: TGTGCCAGCAGTGAGACAGGGGGCAGGTCCTACGAGCAGTACGTC. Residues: CASSETGGRSYEQYV.

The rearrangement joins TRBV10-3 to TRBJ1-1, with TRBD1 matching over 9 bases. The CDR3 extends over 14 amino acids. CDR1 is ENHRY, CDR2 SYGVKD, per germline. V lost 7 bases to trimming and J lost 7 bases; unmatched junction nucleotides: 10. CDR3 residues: CAITKGQGDSEAFF. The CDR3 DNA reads TGTGCCATCACCAAGGGACAGGGCGATAGTGAAGCTTTCTTT.

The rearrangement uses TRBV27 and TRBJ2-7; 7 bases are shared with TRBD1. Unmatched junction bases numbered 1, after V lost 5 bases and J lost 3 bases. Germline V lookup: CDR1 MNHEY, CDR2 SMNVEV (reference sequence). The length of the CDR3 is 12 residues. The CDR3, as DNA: TGTGCCAGCAGTCCAGGGGGCTACGAGCAGTACTTC. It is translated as CASSPGGYEQYF.

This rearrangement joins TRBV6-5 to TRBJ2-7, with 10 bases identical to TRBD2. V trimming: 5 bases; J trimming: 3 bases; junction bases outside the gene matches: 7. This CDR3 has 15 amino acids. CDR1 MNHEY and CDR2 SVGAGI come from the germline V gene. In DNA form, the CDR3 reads TGTGCCAGCAGTCCCGGGGCTAGCGGGAGCTACGAGCAGTACTTC. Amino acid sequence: CASSPGASGSYEQYF.

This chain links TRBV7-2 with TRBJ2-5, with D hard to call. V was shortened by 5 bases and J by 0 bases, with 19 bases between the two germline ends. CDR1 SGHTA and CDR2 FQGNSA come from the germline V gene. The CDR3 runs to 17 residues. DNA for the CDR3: TGTGCCAGCAGCCCGCTTCCCTGGCGACCGTACCAAGAGACCCAGTACTTC. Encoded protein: CASSPLPWRPYQETQYF.